This T cell receptor beta chain was found in a study of CD8 T cells in Susac syndrome. Study information: When blood was drawn, patients with Susac syndrome were on intravenous immunoglobulin alone, on corticosteroids, or therapy-naive. Study-wide findings and caveats: CD4+ repertoires of Susac syndrome patients lacked detectable clonal expansion. The relatively small number of individuals in the TCR sequencing and HLA analysis was acknowledged by the study.

Turning to this clonotype: Its antigen is as yet unknown.

With random hexamers, roughly 0.5 to 1 ug RNA was reverse transcribed. TCRdb reprocessed the immunoSEQ multiplex PCR reads via MiXCR and lists one record per CDR3 protein. The table records some 99,000 distinct CDR3 sequences, roughly 94% of them present only once. The ends were cut back, 4 bases at V and 0 bases at J, with 9 bases in the middle. CDR1 SGDLS and CDR2 YYNGEE come from the germline V gene. The CDR3 contains 14 residues. The receptor was isolated from a human donor with Susac syndrome. Sequenced sample: CD4+ T cells from PBMCs. J is TRBJ2-3 and V is TRBV9; D is unclear. The CDR3: CASSPQRSTDTQYF. The CDR3 DNA is TGTGCCAGCAGCCCTCAACGGAGCACAGATACGCAGTATTTT.